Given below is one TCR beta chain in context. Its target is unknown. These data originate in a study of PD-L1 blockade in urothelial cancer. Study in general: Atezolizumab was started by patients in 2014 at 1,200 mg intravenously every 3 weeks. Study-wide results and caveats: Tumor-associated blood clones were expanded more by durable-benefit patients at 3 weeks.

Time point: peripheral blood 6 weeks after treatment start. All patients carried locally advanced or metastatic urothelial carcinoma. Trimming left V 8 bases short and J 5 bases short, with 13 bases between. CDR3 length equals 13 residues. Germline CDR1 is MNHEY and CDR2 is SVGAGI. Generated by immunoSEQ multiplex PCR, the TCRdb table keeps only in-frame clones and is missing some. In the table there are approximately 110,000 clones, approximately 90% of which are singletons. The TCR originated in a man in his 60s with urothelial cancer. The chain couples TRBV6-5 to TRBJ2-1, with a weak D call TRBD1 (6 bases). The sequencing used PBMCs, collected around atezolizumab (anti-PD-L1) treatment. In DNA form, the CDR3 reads TGTGCCAGCCGGGACACCCCTAACAATGAGCAGTTCTTC. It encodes CASRDTPNNEQFF.